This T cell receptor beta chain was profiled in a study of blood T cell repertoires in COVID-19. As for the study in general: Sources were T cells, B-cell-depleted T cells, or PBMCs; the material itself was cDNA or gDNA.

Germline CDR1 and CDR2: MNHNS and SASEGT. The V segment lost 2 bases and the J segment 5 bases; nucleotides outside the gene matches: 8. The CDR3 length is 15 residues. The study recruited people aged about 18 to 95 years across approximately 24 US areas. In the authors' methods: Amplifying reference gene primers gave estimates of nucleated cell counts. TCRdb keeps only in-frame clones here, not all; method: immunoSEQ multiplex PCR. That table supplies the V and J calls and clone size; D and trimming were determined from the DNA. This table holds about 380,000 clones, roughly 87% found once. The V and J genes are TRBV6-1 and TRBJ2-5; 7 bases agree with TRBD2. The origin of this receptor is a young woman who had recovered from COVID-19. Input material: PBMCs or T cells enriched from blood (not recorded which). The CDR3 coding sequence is TGTGCCAGCAGTGAACTAGCGGCTGGGGGGGAGACCCAGTACTTC. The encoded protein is CASSELAAGGETQYF.